These 9 T cell receptor beta chains share one sample of origin, sequenced in a study of cytomegalovirus exposure and HLA in healthy donors. The method was immunoSEQ multiplex PCR; TCRdb's version includes in-frame clones alone and lacks a portion of them. The sample lists roughly 76,000 clones, 85% to 95% seen once, with 1.5% to 1.9% in the top ten. The sample taken for sequencing was PBMCs. The receptors derive from a man between 18 and 29 years old in good health and CMV-seropositive.

In its sample, this clone was seen once. The gene calls are TRBV6-1 and TRBJ2-5; 11 bases are shared with TRBD2. The CDR3 loop spans 17 amino acids. CDR1 and CDR2 (germline): MNHNS, SASEGT. J lost 4 bases, V lost 0 bases, and 7 bases had no gene match. CDR3 DNA sequence: TGTGCCAGCAGTGAAGCGCTTCGAGGACTAGCGGGAGAGACCCAGTACTTC. Protein product: CASSEALRGLAGETQYF.

The CDR3 here is CSVFGTGFTEAFF. The CDR3 DNA follows: TGCAGCGTTTTTGGGACAGGGTTTACTGAAGCTTTCTTT. The chain couples TRBV29-1 to TRBJ1-1; the match to TRBD1 covers 9 bases. Germline V CDR1 and CDR2: SQVTM, ANQGSEA. Trimming removed 5 bases from V and 5 bases from J; junction bases left unmatched: 6. CDR3 length: 13 amino acids.

The chain combines TRBV7-9 with TRBJ2-3; 10 bases match TRBD2. Germline V gene lookup returns CDR1 SEHNR and CDR2 FQNEAQ (reference sequence). V gave up 1 base and J gave up 3 bases; unmatched junction bases: 4. The CDR3 covers 16 residues. This CDR3 is CASSLVTAGGTDTQYF. The DNA of the CDR3 is TGTGCCAGCAGCTTAGTAACAGCGGGAGGGACAGATACGCAGTATTTT.

The chain links TRBV6-6 to TRBJ2-1, with D tentatively TRBD2 (5 bases). CDR1 is MNHNY, CDR2 SVGAGI, per germline (reference sequence). The CDR3 covers 12 residues. V was trimmed by 2 bases and J by 6 bases, leaving 5 bases between them. The DNA for the CDR3 is TGTGCCAGCAGTTACGGGAGCAATGAGCAGTTCTTC. It specifies CASSYGSNEQFF.

The chain carries TRBV28 and TRBJ1-2, with 12 bases lining up with TRBD1. The length of the CDR3 is 16 residues. The germline V gene has CDR1 MDHEN and CDR2 SYDVKM. With V trimmed by 7 bases and J by 9 bases, 15 bases remained unmatched. The CDR3 is CASTPPMGQGARSYTF. The CDR3 nucleotides read TGTGCCAGCACCCCTCCAATGGGACAGGGGGCAAGGAGCTACACCTTC.

This clone is medium-sized (0.01 to 0.1%) by share. The rearrangement links TRBV4-2 to TRBJ2-1; 8 bases agree with TRBD2. From germline, CDR1 is LGHNA and CDR2 YNFKEQ. V lost 0 bases and J lost 6; bases outside the gene matches: 4. The CDR3 is made up of 15 amino acids. The CDR3 is CASSQDAGGPNEQFF. In DNA, the CDR3 is TGTGCCAGCAGCCAAGATGCGGGAGGCCCCAATGAGCAGTTCTTC.

This chain joins TRBV28 and TRBJ2-7; D not resolved. CDR1 is MDHEN, CDR2 SYDVKM, per germline. The V and J ends lost 6 bases and 7 bases respectively, with 13 bases between them. The CDR3 is 12 amino acids. The CDR3 DNA reads TGTGCCAGCAGCCAAGGTATAGCTGAGCAGTACTTC. Translated: CASSQGIAEQYF.

The V gene is TRBV28, the J gene TRBJ2-1; possibly TRBD2 for D (6 bases). CDR1 and CDR2 from the germline V gene are MDHEN and SYDVKM. The CDR3 consists of 15 residues. V was pared by 5 bases and J by 5 bases, with 16 bases between. CDR3 in DNA: TGTGCCAGCAGTCCTGCCGGGACTTTAGACAATGAGCAGTTCTTC. Residues: CASSPAGTLDNEQFF.

The chain joins TRBV4-1 to TRBJ2-1, with 13 bases fitting TRBD2. Germline V gene lookup returns CDR1 MGHRA and CDR2 YSYEKL. The CDR3 runs to 17 residues. V dropped 4 bases and J dropped 10; count of bases not matched to a gene: 13. The CDR3 DNA reads as TGCGCCAGCAGCCTCCCCACTAGCGGGAGGGCCGGTGAGGAGCAGTTCTTC. The encoded protein is CASSLPTSGRAGEEQFF.